The entry below gives a single TCR beta chain sequence along with its context. This specimen comes from a study of blood T cell repertoires in COVID-19. The CDR3 covers 17 residues. Study members were between about 18 and 100 years old and lived in 25 or so US regions. Cohort allocation depended upon clinical history that participants reported. No more than 2 weeks before study entry, exposed participants had met a case of COVID-19. In the original processing: Nucleated cell counts were estimated from reference gene primer amplification. Assay used: immunoSEQ multiplex PCR; TCRdb lists only in-frame clones, some missing. Clonal size and the V and J genes are those of that table, whereas D and trimming came from the DNA. The sample lists a few hundred thousand clones, 70% to 90% occurring once.

J is TRBJ1-3 and V is TRBV21-1; the table's D call of TRBD1 was not tested on the DNA. TRBV21-1 is deemed a pseudogene. The sequenced sample was PBMCs or T cells enriched from blood (not recorded which). The sequence was collected from a woman aged 30 to 39 who had been exposed to COVID-19. The CDR3 is CASSTRQGGSSGNTIYF. The CDR3 nucleotides are TGTGCCAGCAGTACCCGGCAAGGGGGTAGCTCTGGAAACACCATATATTTT.